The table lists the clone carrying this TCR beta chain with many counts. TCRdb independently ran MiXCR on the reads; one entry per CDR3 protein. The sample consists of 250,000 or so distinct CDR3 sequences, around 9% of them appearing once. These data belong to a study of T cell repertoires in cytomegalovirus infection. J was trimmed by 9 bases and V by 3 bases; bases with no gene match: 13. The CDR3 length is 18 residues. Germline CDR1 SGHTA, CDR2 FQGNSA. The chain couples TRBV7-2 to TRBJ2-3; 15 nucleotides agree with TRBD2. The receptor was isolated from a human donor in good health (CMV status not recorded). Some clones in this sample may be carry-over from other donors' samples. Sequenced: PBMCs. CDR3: CASSFSSGLAGGPRTQYF. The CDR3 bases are TGTGCCAGCAGCTTCTCCTCTGGACTAGCGGGAGGGCCGCGGACGCAGTATTTT.